These T cell receptor beta chains were read from a single sample in a study of T cells in Graves' hyperthyroidism and ophthalmopathy. TCRdb analysed the multiplex PCR reads with MiXCR anew, one entry per CDR3 protein. The sample records over 700,000 distinct CDR3 sequences, 18% being singletons. Sequenced input: blood. These receptors were obtained from a woman aged 45-59 years with Graves' hyperthyroidism that later progressed to Graves' ophthalmopathy. CDR3s include the opening cysteine and the closing phenylalanine or tryptophan. A D gene is named only where the DNA matches it firmly. Where a row states a size, it is once, few, many or the class of an expanded clone; other rows omit it.

CDR3aa	CDR3nt	d_gene	j_gene	v_gene	abundance
CASSELWRTYEQYF	TGTGCCAGCAGTGAATTGTGGAGAACCTACGAGCAGTACTTC	NA	TRBJ2-7	TRBV6-1	NA
CASSSTSDPTDTQYF	TGCGCCAGCAGCTCCACTAGCGATCCCACAGATACGCAGTATTTT	TRBD2	TRBJ2-3	TRBV5-1	many
CAWSGPDRTVLAYGYTF	TGTGCCTGGAGTGGCCCGGACAGAACGGTTTTGGCCTATGGCTACACCTTC	NA	TRBJ1-2	TRBV30	many
CASRQSGTGAYEQYF	TGTGCCAGCAGGCAATCCGGGACAGGGGCCTACGAGCAGTACTTC	TRBD1	TRBJ2-7	TRBV7-6	many
CSGQGSTEAFF	TGCAGTGGGCAGGGTTCCACTGAAGCTTTCTTT	NA	TRBJ1-1	TRBV20-1	NA
CSVPVTSGGTYEQYF	TGCAGCGTGCCAGTAACTAGCGGGGGAACCTACGAGCAGTACTTC	TRBD2	TRBJ2-7	TRBV29-1	few
CASGFYTQYF	TGTGCTAGTGGTTTTTATACGCAGTATTTT	NA	TRBJ2-3	TRBV12-5	few
CASQGAGNEQFF	TGTGCCAGCCAGGGGGCTGGGAATGAGCAGTTCTTC	TRBD1	TRBJ2-1	TRBV7-9	many
CASSYDVTNYGYTF	TGTGCCAGCAGTTATGACGTAACTAACTATGGCTACACCTTC	NA	TRBJ1-2	TRBV2	NA
CASSPTGGNRNTEAFF	TGTGCCAGCAGCCCGACAGGCGGCAATCGCAACACTGAAGCTTTCTTT	NA	TRBJ1-1	TRBV2	many
CASMATNTGELFF	TGTGCCAGCATGGCCACGAACACCGGGGAGCTGTTTTTT	NA	TRBJ2-2	TRBV9	NA
CAWSVRQGRKLYEQYF	TGTGCCTGGAGTGTAAGACAGGGGAGGAAACTGTACGAGCAGTACTTC	TRBD1	TRBJ2-7	TRBV30	many
CASSVQGGYEQYF	TGTGCCAGCAGTGTCCAGGGAGGTTACGAGCAGTACTTC	NA	TRBJ2-7	TRBV2	many
CASSFGQQGYYSGNTIYF	TGTGCCAGCAGTTTTGGCCAACAGGGGTACTACTCTGGAAACACCATATATTTT	TRBD1	TRBJ1-3	TRBV12-3/TRBV12-4	few
CASSYRDRAEKLFF	TGTGCCAGCAGTTACCGGGACAGGGCTGAAAAACTGTTTTTT	TRBD1	TRBJ1-4	TRBV6-5	NA
CASSFGFRNTGELFF	TGTGCCAGCAGTTTTGGTTTCAGAAACACCGGGGAGCTGTTTTTT	NA	TRBJ2-2	TRBV12-3/TRBV12-4	NA
CASSAGTGGRGYGYTF	TGTGCCAGCAGCGCGGGGACAGGGGGTCGCGGCTATGGCTACACCTTC	TRBD1	TRBJ1-2	TRBV9	many
CASSWGTGAQPQHF	TGTGCCAGCAGTTGGGGGACAGGGGCACAGCCCCAGCATTTT	TRBD1	TRBJ1-5	TRBV12-3/TRBV12-4	many
CASREEYRGYGYTF	TGCGCCAGCAGGGAAGAATACAGGGGCTATGGCTACACCTTC	TRBD1	TRBJ1-2	TRBV5-1	few
CASSYTELTPGAFF	TGTGCCAGCAGTTATACCGAACTTACACCAGGGGCTTTCTTT	NA	TRBJ1-1	TRBV6-1	NA
CASSGERIAGGNEQFF	TGTGCCAGCAGCGGGGAGAGAATAGCGGGGGGAAATGAGCAGTTCTTC	TRBD2	TRBJ2-1	TRBV7-9	few
CASSRTGSTEAFF	TGTGCCAGCAGCCGTACAGGGTCCACTGAAGCTTTCTTT	NA	TRBJ1-1	TRBV7-2	many
CASSLAGGPGSDTQYF	TGCGCCAGCAGTCTAGCGGGGGGGCCCGGATCAGATACGCAGTATTTT	TRBD2	TRBJ2-3	TRBV10-2	NA
CASSSVGQGYGYTF	TGTGCCAGCAGCTCAGTCGGACAGGGCTATGGCTACACCTTC	TRBD1	TRBJ1-2	TRBV12-3/TRBV12-4	many
CASSLVTADLTGELFF	TGTGCCAGCAGCTTAGTAACAGCGGATCTCACCGGGGAGCTGTTTTTT	NA	TRBJ2-2	TRBV7-9	NA
CASSLDGGAATNEKLFF	TGCGCCAGCAGCCTGGACGGGGGGGCGGCAACTAATGAAAAACTGTTTTTT	NA	TRBJ1-4	TRBV5-1	NA
CASSLYRNTEAFF	TGTGCCAGCAGCTTATACAGGAACACTGAAGCTTTCTTT	NA	TRBJ1-1	TRBV11-2	many
CSAQRVQDTQYF	TGCAGTGCTCAGCGGGTTCAAGATACGCAGTATTTT	NA	TRBJ2-3	TRBV20-1	many
CASSQDSRTEAFF	TGTGCCAGCAGCCAAGATTCGAGAACTGAAGCTTTCTTT	NA	TRBJ1-1	TRBV3-1	many
CSARVRGGPAGATQYF	TGCAGTGCTAGGGTTCGGGGGGGGCCGGCCGGGGCGACCCAGTACTTC	TRBD2	TRBJ2-5	TRBV20-1	NA
CASSLLAGGYYNEQFF	TGTGCCAGCAGTCTCCTAGCGGGGGGGTACTACAATGAGCAGTTCTTC	TRBD2	TRBJ2-1	TRBV27	few
CASSFWDRARSNQPQHF	TGTGCCAGCAGCTTTTGGGACAGAGCTCGTAGCAATCAGCCCCAGCATTTT	TRBD1	TRBJ1-5	TRBV5-6	many
CASSILSDGTYEQYF	TGCGCCAGCAGCATCCTCTCTGACGGGACCTACGAGCAGTACTTC	NA	TRBJ2-7	TRBV5-1	NA
CASSRSAGIAKNIQYF	TGTGCCAGCAGCCGTTCTGCGGGTATCGCCAAAAACATTCAGTACTTC	NA	TRBJ2-4	TRBV7-8	NA
CASSQTGVDSGNTIYF	TGTGCCAGCAGCCAGACCGGGGTCGACTCTGGAAACACCATATATTTT	NA	TRBJ1-3	TRBV3-1	few
CAINSGTSYGYTF	TGTGCCATCAATTCCGGGACAAGCTATGGCTACACCTTC	NA	TRBJ1-2	TRBV10-3	NA
CASSPADGKAGNTIYF	TGTGCCAGCAGCCCAGCTGACGGGAAAGCTGGAAACACCATATATTTT	NA	TRBJ1-3	TRBV4-2	NA
CATRGTGEDLNTQYF	TGTGCCACCAGGGGGACAGGGGAGGACCTGAATACGCAGTATTTT	TRBD1	TRBJ2-3	TRBV24-1	few
CATSDLGHPTETQYF	TGTGCCACCAGTGACTTGGGACACCCCACAGAGACCCAGTACTTC	NA	TRBJ2-5	TRBV24-1	NA
CASSLAQDNVYGYTF	TGTGCCAGCAGCTTAGCACAGGACAACGTTTATGGCTACACCTTC	NA	TRBJ1-2	TRBV11-2	few
CASSGTSGGITDTQYF	TGTGCCAGCAGCGGGACTAGCGGGGGTATCACAGATACGCAGTATTTT	TRBD2	TRBJ2-3	TRBV7-2	many
CASSYIESRGGQFF	TGTGCCAGCAGTTATATAGAGTCCCGGGGAGGGCAGTTCTTC	NA	TRBJ2-1	TRBV27	few
CASSYETGTYEQYF	TGTGCCAGCAGTTACGAGACTGGAACCTACGAGCAGTACTTC	NA	TRBJ2-7	TRBV27	many
CASSLFSEQFF	TGTGCCAGCAGCCTCTTCAGTGAGCAGTTCTTC	NA	TRBJ2-1	TRBV5-6	many
CASSLASGFETQYF	TGTGCCAGCAGCTTAGCTTCAGGATTTGAGACCCAGTACTTC	NA	TRBJ2-5	TRBV7-8	many
CATSRDFGDSGYEQYF	TGTGCCACCAGCAGAGATTTTGGGGATTCGGGCTACGAGCAGTACTTC	NA	TRBJ2-7	TRBV15	few
CASSLQLAGGDNEQFF	TGTGCCAGCAGCTTACAACTAGCGGGGGGTGATAATGAGCAGTTCTTC	TRBD2	TRBJ2-1	TRBV11-2	many
CTSSLEGTSGANVLTF	TGTACCAGCAGTTTGGAGGGAACCTCTGGGGCCAACGTCCTGACTTTC	NA	TRBJ2-6	TRBV27	few
CASSLRAGGSDTQYF	TGTGCCAGCAGTTTAAGGGCGGGGGGGTCGGATACGCAGTATTTT	TRBD2	TRBJ2-3	TRBV12-3/TRBV12-4	many
CASSLNAGVQTDTQYF	TGTGCCAGCAGCTTAAACGCGGGGGTACAAACAGATACGCAGTATTTT	TRBD2	TRBJ2-3	TRBV7-2	few
CASSLVGLNTIYF	TGTGCCAGCAGCTTAGTCGGCTTAAACACCATATATTTT	NA	TRBJ1-3	TRBV11-2	NA
CSAPPGDRHTDTQYF	TGCAGTGCTCCCCCCGGGGACAGGCACACAGATACGCAGTATTTT	TRBD1	TRBJ2-3	TRBV20-1	NA
CASSLDGTGVYNEQFF	TGCGCCAGCAGCTTAGATGGGACAGGGGTCTACAATGAGCAGTTCTTC	TRBD1	TRBJ2-1	TRBV5-1	many
CASSQDYSRVEKLFF	TGTGCCAGCAGCCAAGATTACAGTCGGGTGGAAAAACTGTTTTTT	NA	TRBJ1-4	TRBV3-1	many
CATLPAAHYNEQFF	TGTGCCACCCTCCCGGCAGCGCACTACAATGAGCAGTTCTTC	NA	TRBJ2-1	TRBV11-2	many
CASSYPGTGIGANALTF	TGTGCCAGCAGTTACCCCGGGACAGGGATTGGGGCCAACGCCCTGACTTTC	TRBD1	TRBJ2-6	TRBV6-2/TRBV6-3	NA
CASSGSSGGYTDTQYF	TGTGCCAGCAGTGGCTCTAGCGGGGGCTACACAGATACGCAGTATTTT	TRBD2	TRBJ2-3	TRBV6-1	NA
CASSLELQGGMNTEAFF	TGCGCCAGCAGCTTGGAACTACAGGGGGGCATGAACACTGAAGCTTTCTTT	TRBD1	TRBJ1-1	TRBV5-1	many
CASALGSHTEAFF	TGCGCCAGCGCCTTGGGGTCCCACACTGAAGCTTTCTTT	NA	TRBJ1-1	TRBV10-1	few